Below are 31 T cell receptor beta chains sequenced from a single sample in a study of T cell responses to AZD1222 COVID-19 vaccine. Clones were sequenced by immunoSEQ multiplex PCR, and TCRdb holds only the in-frame ones, with some missing. The sample shows about 190,000 clones, about 94% of them seen only once. Sequenced material: peripheral blood, taken on day 0 of AZD1222 vaccination. These receptors all come from an adult in good health.

The chain employs TRBV4-1 and TRBJ2-7, with D uncertain. The CDR3 has 13 amino acids. Trimming removed 0 bases from V and 6 bases from J, with 9 bases in between. CDR1 is MGHRA and CDR2 is YSYEKL in the germline V gene. The CDR3 loop is CASSQDRPGEQYF. Here the CDR3 DNA reads TGCGCCAGCAGCCAAGATCGCCCGGGCGAGCAGTACTTC.

This chain connects TRBV6-1 to TRBJ2-1, with a tentative D call TRBD2 (6 bases). The V end lost 3 bases, the J end lost 0 bases, and 12 bases lay between the germline ends. The germline CDR1 and CDR2 sequences are MNHNS and SASEGT. The CDR3 sequence is 16 residues long. Here the CDR3 reads CASSELALGSYNEQFF. CDR3 nucleotide sequence: TGTGCCAGCAGTGAGCTAGCGTTAGGCTCCTACAATGAGCAGTTCTTC.

The V and J genes are TRBV6-4 and TRBJ2-7; weak D call: TRBD2 (6 bases). This CDR3 has 15 amino acids. Germline-derived CDR1 and CDR2 are MRHNA and SNTAGT. Trimming removed 6 bases at V and 4 bases at J, with 19 bases between. DNA of the CDR3: TGTGCCAGCAGACTTCTGGCGGGATCAGGGTACGAGCAGTACTTC. Translated, it gives CASRLLAGSGYEQYF.

The V and J genes are TRBV9 and TRBJ2-7, with 8 bases identical to TRBD1. Germline CDR1 SGDLS, CDR2 YYNGEE. V shed 4 bases, J shed 2 bases, and the junction held 8 bases outside the gene matches. The CDR3 is 15 amino acids. The CDR3 region is CASSPRQGLTYEQYF. DNA for the CDR3: TGTGCCAGCAGCCCCCGACAGGGGCTGACCTACGAGCAGTACTTC. The whole variable domain, filled in from reference TRBV9 and TRBJ2-7, reads DSGVTQTPKHLITATGQRVTLRCSPRSGDLSVYWYQQSLDQGLQFLIQYYNGEERAKGNILERFSAQQFPDLHSELNLSSLELGDSALYFCASSPRQGLTYEQYFGPGTRLTVT.

This clone was observed a single time. V is TRBV28 and J is TRBJ1-2; tentatively, D is TRBD1 (5 bases). Germline CDR1 is MDHEN and CDR2 is SYDVKM. CDR3 size: 14 residues. V was cut by 6 bases and J by 6 bases, with 17 bases left in between. CDR3: CASSPPGGSDGYTF. CDR3 bases: TGTGCCAGCAGCCCACCCGGGGGTTCGGATGGCTACACCTTC.

Here the CDR3 reads CASSHISYEQYF. CDR3 sequence (DNA): TGTGCCAGCAGCCACATTTCCTACGAGCAGTACTTC. The chain recombines TRBV14 with TRBJ2-7; D gene uncertain. Germline CDR1 and CDR2: SGHDN and FVKESK. The CDR3 spans 12 residues. Trimming took off 3 bases at V and 1 base at J, with 4 bases between the two ends.

V usage is TRBV19 and J usage is TRBJ1-5; a possible D gene is TRBD1 (6 bases). The V end was cut by 7 bases, the J end by 0 bases, with 16 bases between. Germline CDR1 LNHDA, CDR2 SQIVND (reference sequence). The CDR3 totals 16 residues. The chain's CDR3 is CASKSGATYSNQPQHF. The DNA for the CDR3 is TGTGCCAGTAAGTCAGGGGCCACCTATAGCAATCAGCCCCAGCATTTT. The full variable domain, rest sourced from reference TRBV19 and TRBJ1-5, is DGGITQSPKYLFRKEGQNVTLSCEQNLNHDAMYWYRQDPGQGLRLIYYSQIVNDFQKGDIAEGYSVSREKKESFPLTVTSAQKNPTAFYLCASKSGATYSNQPQHFGDGTRLSIL.

The J gene is TRBJ2-7, the V gene TRBV5-1; 9 bases match TRBD2. Germline V gene lookup returns CDR1 SGHRS and CDR2 YFSETQ. The CDR3 is made up of 15 amino acids. Trimming took 3 bases from V and 7 from J; bases not matched to a gene: 11. Written as DNA, the CDR3 is TGCGCCAGCAGCTCTCCGGGACTAGCTCCCCGGGAGCAGTACTTC. Its protein product is CASSSPGLAPREQYF.

V and J are TRBV4-1 and TRBJ1-6; D gene unclear. Trimming shortened V by 2 bases and J by 10 bases, and 12 bases separated the two germline ends. The germline V gene has CDR1 MGHRA and CDR2 YSYEKL. CDR3 length equals 14 residues. The CDR3 DNA is TGCGCCAGCAGCCAACACTTCGGGGTGTCACCCCTCCACTTT. Translated: CASSQHFGVSPLHF.

The chain has TRBV12-3 or TRBV12-4 and TRBJ1-4; D possibly corresponds to TRBD1 (6 bases). The CDR3 loop spans 13 amino acids. Trimming took 3 bases from V and 5 from J, leaving 7 bases between them. The DNA for the CDR3 is TGTGCCAGCAGTTTGGACAGAAATGAAAAACTGTTTTTT. This sequence encodes CASSLDRNEKLFF.

The DNA of the CDR3 is TGTGCCAGCAGTGAAAGGGTCATAGGGCCCGAGGAGACCCAGTACTTC. Protein: CASSERVIGPEETQYF. This chain links TRBV2 with TRBJ2-5; D is undetermined. V lost 2 bases to trimming and J lost 5 bases, with 18 bases between them. The CDR3 sequence is 16 residues long. From germline, CDR1 is SNHLY and CDR2 FYNNEI.

This clone was seen a single time. The rearrangement links TRBV28 to TRBJ1-1, with D uncertain. The CDR3 consists of 18 residues. Germline V gene lookup returns CDR1 MDHEN and CDR2 SYDVKM. Trimming removed 1 base from V and 1 base from J, with 19 bases in between. CDR3 loop: CASSLLPPRAGTNTEAFF. CDR3 coding DNA: TGTGCCAGCAGTTTATTACCCCCAAGAGCGGGAACGAACACTGAAGCTTTCTTT.

The genes are TRBV7-9 and TRBJ2-7; 9 bases fit TRBD2. CDR1 is SEHNR, CDR2 FQNEAQ, per germline (reference sequence). This CDR3 is 14 amino acids long. J lost 3 bases, V lost 3 bases, and 3 bases had no gene match. The CDR3 DNA follows: TGTGCCAGCAGCTTCCGGACTAGCGACTACGAGCAGTACTTC. It yields the protein CASSFRTSDYEQYF.

This chain links TRBV4-2 with TRBJ2-1; D may be TRBD1 (7 bases). Between the trimmed V and J ends, which lost 5 bases and 7 bases, there was a span of 18 bases. The CDR3 sequence is 15 residues long. Germline CDR1 and CDR2: LGHNA and YNFKEQ. CDR3 sequence (DNA): TGTGCCAGCAGCACGCACAGGGGAGGAGAAAATGAGCAGTTCTTC. Its protein is CASSTHRGGENEQFF.

The sample holds one count of this clone. This rearrangement joins TRBV7-2 to TRBJ1-6; D gene unclear. Trimming took off 1 base at V and 4 bases at J, with 8 bases between the two ends. Germline CDR1 reads SGHTA; CDR2 reads FQGNSA. The CDR3 totals 15 residues. CDR3: CASSLVPDYNSPLHF. The CDR3 nucleotides are TGTGCCAGCAGCTTAGTCCCAGATTATAATTCACCCCTCCACTTT.

The V gene is TRBV6-5, the J gene TRBJ2-7, with 9 bases aligning to TRBD2. Trimming removed 4 bases from V and 3 bases from J; junction bases left unmatched: 7. The CDR3 sequence is 15 residues long. The germline V gene encodes CDR1 MNHEY and CDR2 SVGAGI. The CDR3 sequence: CASSFTTSGNYEQYF. Written as DNA, the CDR3 is TGTGCCAGCAGTTTCACGACTAGCGGAAACTACGAGCAGTACTTC.

The chain links TRBV5-6 to TRBJ2-3; 11 positions match TRBD2. Trimming removed 4 bases from V and 1 base from J; junction bases left unmatched: 14. The V gene's germline CDR1 is SGHDT and CDR2 YYEEEE. The CDR3 spans 19 residues. Written as DNA, the CDR3 is TGTGCCAGCAGCCCCTACCATCCGGGACTAGCGGTACGCACAGATACGCAGTATTTT. This sequence encodes CASSPYHPGLAVRTDTQYF.

This clone was observed a single time. This sequence joins TRBV24-1 and TRBJ1-5; D unresolved. Germline V gene lookup returns CDR1 KGHDR and CDR2 SFDVKD. This CDR3 region has 13 residues. V was trimmed by 5 bases and J by 4 bases, leaving 8 bases between them. The CDR3 is CATSGEGNQPQHF. The DNA for the CDR3 is TGTGCCACCAGTGGAGAGGGTAATCAGCCCCAGCATTTT.

This rearrangement joins TRBV5-4 to TRBJ2-3; D unclear. Deletions cut 10 bases from V and 0 bases from J, with 9 bases between. CDR1 is SGHNT and CDR2 is YYREEE in the germline V gene (reference sequence). This CDR3 comprises 12 residues. Here the CDR3 reads CACGESTDTQYF. The CDR3 DNA sequence: TGTGCCTGTGGGGAAAGCACAGATACGCAGTATTTT.

This chain joins TRBV5-6 and TRBJ1-1; D gene unclear. Per the germline V gene, CDR1 is SGHDT and CDR2 is YYEEEE. This CDR3 has 14 amino acids. V was trimmed by 3 bases and J by 3 bases, leaving 12 bases between them. The CDR3 loop is CASSYFMRYTEAFF. CDR3 sequence (DNA): TGTGCCAGCAGCTATTTTATGAGATACACTGAAGCTTTCTTT.

The CDR3: CAWTPSFARGDQPQHF. Written as DNA, the CDR3 is TGTGCCTGGACCCCTTCCTTCGCCCGAGGGGATCAGCCCCAGCATTTT. The chain couples TRBV30 to TRBJ1-5; a possible D gene is TRBD1 (5 bases). CDR1 is GTSNPN, CDR2 SVGIG, per germline (reference sequence). Trimming took 4 bases from V and 5 from J, leaving 21 bases between them. The CDR3 has 16 amino acids.

The CDR3 nucleotides read TGTGCCAGCAGTCTCTCCGAGGACTCCGATGAGCAGTTCTTC. Residues: CASSLSEDSDEQFF. The chain uses TRBV2 and TRBJ2-1; weak D call: TRBD2 (5 bases). The CDR3 is made up of 14 amino acids. V was clipped by 5 bases and J by 8 bases, with 16 bases between them. CDR1 is SNHLY and CDR2 is FYNNEI in the germline V gene.

V and J are TRBV4-1 and TRBJ2-7; 8 positions match TRBD1. With 2 bases clipped from V and 0 bases from J, the junction kept 3 bases outside the gene matches. Looked up from germline, CDR1 is MGHRA and CDR2 is YSYEKL. The CDR3 has 15 amino acids. The CDR3, as DNA: TGCGCCAGCAGCCAATGGACAGGGAGCTCCTACGAGCAGTACTTC. Protein: CASSQWTGSSYEQYF.

A single count supports this clone. V and J are TRBV28 and TRBJ1-2, with D hard to call. This CDR3 spans 12 amino acids. The germline gives CDR1 MDHEN, CDR2 SYDVKM. The V and J ends lost 7 bases and 8 bases respectively, with 14 bases between them. The CDR3 spells CASKFSFGGYTF. The CDR3 bases are TGTGCCAGCAAATTCTCGTTCGGCGGCTACACCTTC.

In this sample, this clone turned up once. In the same sample, other DNA sequences code for this CDR3. The V gene is TRBV7-9, the J gene TRBJ1-5; D unclear. V shed 1 base and J shed 5 bases, with 6 bases lying between them. The CDR3 spans 13 residues. Germline assignment: CDR1 SEHNR and CDR2 FQNEAQ (reference sequence). The CDR3 here is CASSLGRDQPQHF. CDR3 coding DNA: TGTGCCAGCAGCTTAGGGAGGGATCAGCCCCAGCATTTT.

The chain couples TRBV5-1 to TRBJ2-1; 12 bases map to TRBD1. Germline CDR1 reads SGHRS; CDR2 reads YFSETQ. The CDR3 has 15 residues. The V gene end was trimmed by 0 bases and the J gene end by 7 bases; junction bases not matched to a gene: 2. The CDR3 nucleotides are TGCGCCAGCAGCTTGGGGGACAGGGGGCCTAATGAGCAGTTCTTC. Encoded protein: CASSLGDRGPNEQFF.

A remark on this clone: Other DNA sequences in this specimen translate into the identical CDR3. The J gene is TRBJ1-5, the V gene TRBV7-9, with D perhaps matching TRBD1 (5 bases). Germline V gene sequence: CDR1 SEHNR, CDR2 FQNEAQ (reference sequence). V gave up 5 bases and J gave up 5 bases, with 10 bases separating them. CDR3 size: 13 residues. CDR3 DNA sequence: TGTGCCAGCAGCCCAGACAGAGATCAGCCCCAGCATTTT. Its protein is CASSPDRDQPQHF.

This rearrangement joins TRBV27 to TRBJ1-6; D might be TRBD1 (5 bases). The germline CDR1 and CDR2 sequences are MNHEY and SMNVEV (reference sequence). The CDR3 is 14 amino acids. The V end lost 6 bases, the J end lost 7 bases, and 13 bases lay between the germline ends. The DNA of the CDR3 is TGTGCCAGCAGCTCCCCCGCAGGGAATTCACCCCTCCACTTT. Residues: CASSSPAGNSPLHF.

V gene TRBV6-1 combines with J gene TRBJ2-4; 12 bases agree with TRBD1. V shed 4 bases, J shed 7 bases, and the junction held 8 bases outside the gene matches. CDR1 is MNHNS, CDR2 SASEGT, per germline. This CDR3 comprises 16 residues. In DNA, the CDR3 is TGTGCCAGCAGTGGGCCCGTTGGGACAGGGGGCAACATTCAGTACTTC. This codes for CASSGPVGTGGNIQYF.

CDR3 DNA sequence: TGTGCCAGCACAGGGGTGGGGATAGCCAAAAACATTCAGTACTTC. Its translation: CASTGVGIAKNIQYF. This chain connects TRBV2 to TRBJ2-4, with D perhaps TRBD1 (6 bases). V gave up 7 bases and J gave up 0 bases, with 13 bases separating them. The germline V gene has CDR1 SNHLY and CDR2 FYNNEI. The CDR3 has 15 residues.

The chain combines TRBV28 with TRBJ1-3, with D perhaps TRBD1 (5 bases). The CDR3 covers 13 residues. Per the germline V gene, CDR1 is MDHEN and CDR2 is SYDVKM. V lost 6 bases and J lost 2, with 8 bases in between. The CDR3 is CASREGAGNTIYF. The CDR3 DNA is TGTGCCAGCAGAGAAGGGGCTGGAAACACCATATATTTT.